The text below deals with one T cell receptor (beta chain). This clonotype has more than one count but fewer than ten. Its antigen specificity is not known. No base quality information exists; no much larger clone differs at one position. This specimen comes from a study of identical twins (dated by TCRdb to 2016 to 2017). For the study in its entirety: The study deep-sequenced TCR alpha and beta repertoires from monozygotic twins, unrelated adults of various ages and cord blood to test whether fetal clonotypes persist. To rule out contamination, replicate twin experiments were performed at different times with different library preparation protocols. Overall study results and their limits: Out-of-frame TCR alpha sequences shared between twins showed an excess of low generation-probability sequences compared with coincidental sharing between unrelated individuals. Zero-insertion analyses could be partly confounded by invariant T cells such as MAIT and iNKT, though diverse VJ usage argued against such confounding for most clonotypes. Fewer insertions were carried by abundant cord blood beta clonotypes, a similar but weaker trend appeared in young adult naive repertoires, and no such trend appeared in memory repertoires. In monozygotic twins, out-of-frame TCR alpha sharing was systematically underestimated by recombination models, although the models agreed with sharing between unrelated individuals. The excess sharing between twins in beta out-of-frame sequences was weaker because fewer shared sequences reduced the signal-to-noise ratio. Because the same donors could not be followed over many years, the conclusions relied on cross-sectional statistical analysis.

Trimming removed 6 bases from V and 8 bases from J, leaving 16 bases between the germline ends. Inclusive of the bounding cysteine and phenylalanine, the CDR3 is 14 residues long. Of the read, only the CDR3 DNA is kept; its 42 bases are in frame from base 1. Every donor was a healthy Caucasian. The twin cohort comprised three pairs of female monozygotic twins, all aged roughly 18 to 30 years. Positive isolation kits from Invitrogen were used to isolate the CD4+ and CD8+ T cell populations. Library preparation used 5' RACE. TCRdb shows the sequencer as Illumina HiSeq 2000. A universal primer binding site was introduced by template switching, and a unique molecular identifier was present in the final cDNA, enabling accurate counting of TCR cDNA molecules. Specific primers in the conserved constant-segment region were used to synthesize first-strand cDNA for TCR alpha and beta chains. Each cDNA library was double barcoded, with a SMART-Mk sample barcode plus Illumina barcodes, to control for contamination. TruSeq adapter sequences along with Illumina sample barcodes were introduced in two successive PCR steps. The TCR alpha and beta cDNA libraries were sequenced on the Illumina HiSeq platform using custom primers. The source study handled its data this way. Unique molecular identifiers were extracted from raw reads with MiGEC, and CDR3 positions were determined with MiXCR. For each individual, recombination models were inferred using an EM algorithm with the repgenHMM and IGoR tools. Shared clonotypes were analyzed with the tcR package in R, and sharing was normalized by the product of cloneset sizes. To study raw recombination free of thymic and clonal selection effects, out-of-frame nonproductive sequences were analyzed. Using fastp at Q25 and MiXCR, TCRdb reprocessed the public reads and kept productive beta chains. For every CDR3 protein sequence, its rows merge into one entry that carries the most common genes and DNA. The V and J calls shown here were made by TCRdb, not taken from the authors' results. The sample data list some 570,000 distinct CDR3 sequences, and around 22% of these were observed just once. Approximately 0.48% of the sample is taken by the ten largest.

These same records also appear under a second study, on yellow fever vaccine responses in identical twins. The second study also describes: The T cell response to vaccination in identical twins was reported by the authors to appear partly convergent and partly personalized. The study precisely tracked vaccine-responding T cell clones in identical twins.

The specimen sequenced was CD4+ T cells sorted from blood. The sequence links TRBV12-3 or TRBV12-4 to TRBJ1-4, with TRBD1 perhaps the D gene, on 5 matching bases. The TCR originated in a woman aged 18-30 years in good health. The bases are TGTGCCAGCAGCCTATCAGGGAGGCAAGAAAAACTGTTTTTT. This codes for CASSLSGRQEKLFF.